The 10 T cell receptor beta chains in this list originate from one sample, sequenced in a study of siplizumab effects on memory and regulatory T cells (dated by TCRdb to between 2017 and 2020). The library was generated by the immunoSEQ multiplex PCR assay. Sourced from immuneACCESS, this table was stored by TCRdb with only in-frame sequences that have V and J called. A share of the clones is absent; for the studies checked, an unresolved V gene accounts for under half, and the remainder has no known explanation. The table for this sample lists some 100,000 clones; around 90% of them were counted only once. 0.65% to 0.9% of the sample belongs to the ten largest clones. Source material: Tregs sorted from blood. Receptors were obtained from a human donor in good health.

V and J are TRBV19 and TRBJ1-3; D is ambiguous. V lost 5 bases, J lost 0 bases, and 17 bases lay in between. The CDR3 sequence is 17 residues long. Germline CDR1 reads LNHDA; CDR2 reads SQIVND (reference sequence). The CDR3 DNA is TGTGCCAGTAGTCGTCGTTCAGGTGCGAGCTCTGGAAACACCATATATTTT. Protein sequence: CASSRRSGASSGNTIYF.

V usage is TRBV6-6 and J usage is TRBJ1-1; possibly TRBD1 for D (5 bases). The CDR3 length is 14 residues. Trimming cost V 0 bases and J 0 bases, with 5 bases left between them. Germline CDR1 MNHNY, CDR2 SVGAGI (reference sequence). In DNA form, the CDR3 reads TGTGCCAGCAGTTACTCAGGGGTGAACACTGAAGCTTTCTTT. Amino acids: CASSYSGVNTEAFF.

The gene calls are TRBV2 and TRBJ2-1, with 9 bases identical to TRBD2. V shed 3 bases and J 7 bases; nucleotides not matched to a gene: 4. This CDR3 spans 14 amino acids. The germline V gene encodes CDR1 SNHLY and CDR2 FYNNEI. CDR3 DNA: TGTGCCAGCAGTGAGCGGGAGGGCCTTAATGAGCAGTTCTTC. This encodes CASSEREGLNEQFF. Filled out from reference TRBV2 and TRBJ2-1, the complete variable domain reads EPEVTQTPSHQVTQMGQEVILRCVPISNHLYFYWYRQILGQKVEFLVSFYNNEISEKSEIFDDQFSVERPDGSNFTLKIRSTKLEDSAMYFCASSEREGLNEQFFGPGTRLTVL.

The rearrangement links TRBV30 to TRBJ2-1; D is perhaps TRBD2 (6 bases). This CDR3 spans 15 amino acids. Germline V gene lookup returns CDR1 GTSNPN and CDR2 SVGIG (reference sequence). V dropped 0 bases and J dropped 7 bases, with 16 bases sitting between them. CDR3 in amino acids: CAWSVRGRWLNEQFF. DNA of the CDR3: TGTGCCTGGAGTGTACGAGGGAGGTGGTTAAATGAGCAGTTCTTC.

The CDR3: CASSLVRGRRQQETQYF. For the CDR3, the DNA is TGCGCCAGCAGCTTGGTCAGGGGCCGTCGACAACAAGAGACCCAGTACTTC. The rearrangement uses TRBV5-1 and TRBJ2-5; D is possibly TRBD1 (6 bases). This CDR3 region has 17 residues. V was cut by 0 bases and J by 2 bases, with 17 bases left in between. Germline CDR1 SGHRS, CDR2 YFSETQ.

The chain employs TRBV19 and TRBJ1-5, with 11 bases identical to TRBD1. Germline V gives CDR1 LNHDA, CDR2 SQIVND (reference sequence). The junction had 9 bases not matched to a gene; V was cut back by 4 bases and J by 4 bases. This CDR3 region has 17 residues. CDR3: CASSRYWDRGDNQPQHF. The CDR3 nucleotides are TGTGCCAGTAGTAGATATTGGGACAGGGGGGATAATCAGCCCCAGCATTTT. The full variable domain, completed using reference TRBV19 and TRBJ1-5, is DGGITQSPKYLFRKEGQNVTLSCEQNLNHDAMYWYRQDPGQGLRLIYYSQIVNDFQKGDIAEGYSVSREKKESFPLTVTSAQKNPTAFYLCASSRYWDRGDNQPQHFGDGTRLSIL.

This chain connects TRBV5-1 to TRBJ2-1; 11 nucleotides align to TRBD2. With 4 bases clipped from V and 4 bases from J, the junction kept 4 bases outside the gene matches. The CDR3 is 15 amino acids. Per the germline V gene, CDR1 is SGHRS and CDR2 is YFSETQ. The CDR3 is CASSVSGGAYNEQFF. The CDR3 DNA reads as TGCGCCAGCAGCGTTAGCGGGGGGGCTTACAATGAGCAGTTCTTC.

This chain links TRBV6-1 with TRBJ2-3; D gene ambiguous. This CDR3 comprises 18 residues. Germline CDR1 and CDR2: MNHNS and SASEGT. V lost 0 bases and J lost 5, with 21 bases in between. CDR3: CASSEASALTVRGDTQYF. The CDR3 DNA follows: TGTGCCAGCAGTGAAGCGTCGGCCCTTACCGTCAGAGGAGATACGCAGTATTTT.

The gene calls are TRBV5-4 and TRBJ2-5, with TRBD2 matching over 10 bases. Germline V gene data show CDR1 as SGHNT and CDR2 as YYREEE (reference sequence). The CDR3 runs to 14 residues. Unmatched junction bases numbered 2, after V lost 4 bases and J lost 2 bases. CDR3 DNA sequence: TGTGCCAGCAGCCAACTAGCGGGACAAGAGACCCAGTACTTC. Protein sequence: CASSQLAGQETQYF.

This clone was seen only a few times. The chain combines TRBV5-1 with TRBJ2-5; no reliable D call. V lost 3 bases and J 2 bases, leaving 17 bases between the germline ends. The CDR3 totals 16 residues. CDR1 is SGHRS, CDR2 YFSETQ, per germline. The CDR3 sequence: CASSSGRGLGQETQYF. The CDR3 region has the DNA TGCGCCAGCAGCTCAGGCCGTGGTCTCGGGCAAGAGACCCAGTACTTC. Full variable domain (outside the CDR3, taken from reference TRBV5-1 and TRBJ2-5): KAGVTQTPRYLIKTRGQQVTLSCSPISGHRSVSWYQQTPGQGLQFLFEYFSETQRNKGNFPGRFSGRQFSNSRSEMNVSTLELGDSALYLCASSSGRGLGQETQYFGPGTRLLVL.